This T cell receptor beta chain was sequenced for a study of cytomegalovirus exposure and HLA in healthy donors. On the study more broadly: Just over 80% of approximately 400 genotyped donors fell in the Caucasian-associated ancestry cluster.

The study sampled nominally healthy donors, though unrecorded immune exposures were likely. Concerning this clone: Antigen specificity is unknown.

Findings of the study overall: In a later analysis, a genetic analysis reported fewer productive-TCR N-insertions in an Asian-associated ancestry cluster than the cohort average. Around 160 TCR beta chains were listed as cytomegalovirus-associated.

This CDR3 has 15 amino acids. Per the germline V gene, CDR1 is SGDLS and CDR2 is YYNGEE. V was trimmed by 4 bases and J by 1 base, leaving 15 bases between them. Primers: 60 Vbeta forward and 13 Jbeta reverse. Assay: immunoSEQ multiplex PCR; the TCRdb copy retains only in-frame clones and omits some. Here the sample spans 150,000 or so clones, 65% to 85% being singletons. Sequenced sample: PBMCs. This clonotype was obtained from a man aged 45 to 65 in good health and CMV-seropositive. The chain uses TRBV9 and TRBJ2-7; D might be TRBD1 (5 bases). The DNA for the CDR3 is TGTGCCAGCAGCTCACAGGCGACGCCTTCCTACGAGCAGTACTTC. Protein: CASSSQATPSYEQYF.